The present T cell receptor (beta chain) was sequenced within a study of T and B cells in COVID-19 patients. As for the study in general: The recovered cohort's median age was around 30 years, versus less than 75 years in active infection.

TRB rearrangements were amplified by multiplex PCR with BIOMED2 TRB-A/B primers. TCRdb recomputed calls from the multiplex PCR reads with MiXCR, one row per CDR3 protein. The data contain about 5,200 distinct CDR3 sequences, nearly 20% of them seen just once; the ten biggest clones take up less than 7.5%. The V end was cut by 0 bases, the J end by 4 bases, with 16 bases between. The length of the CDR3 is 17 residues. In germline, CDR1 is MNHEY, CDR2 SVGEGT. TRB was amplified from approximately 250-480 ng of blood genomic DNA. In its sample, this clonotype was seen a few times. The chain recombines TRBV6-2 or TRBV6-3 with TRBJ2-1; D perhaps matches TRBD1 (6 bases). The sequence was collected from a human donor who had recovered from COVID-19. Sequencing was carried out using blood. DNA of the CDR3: TGTGCCAGCAGTTACTCGACAACGGGACAACTATACAATGAGCAGTTCTTC. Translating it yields CASSYSTTGQLYNEQFF.